The present T cell receptor beta chain was sequenced within a study of vaccination effects on CD4 cells after COVID-19. Sequenced by immunoSEQ multiplex PCR; TCRdb stores in-frame clones only, minus some. The table includes 35,000 to 50,000 clones, around 78% detected once. Before any sequencing was done, the ViraFEST assay used viral peptide pools to expand antigen-specific CD4+ T cells. Scientists isolated CD4+ T cells after a roughly nine-day culture period ended. Recipients of the vaccine had no prior SARS-CoV-2 infection and negative nucleocapsid antibodies. Remarks on this clone: Its antigen is unknown.

V was trimmed by 5 bases and J by 10 bases, leaving 17 bases between them. The CDR3 is 13 amino acids. The germline CDR1 and CDR2 sequences are LNHDA and SQIVND (reference sequence). The sample in question was CD4+ T cells from PBMCs cultured with SARS-CoV-2 spike peptides, obtained before COVID-19 vaccination. The rearrangement joins TRBV19 to TRBJ1-2; weak D call: TRBD1 (5 bases). The TCR comes from a human donor who received a COVID-19 vaccine. The CDR3 sequence is CASSPTASMYYTF. In nucleotides, the CDR3 is TGTGCCAGTAGTCCGACAGCTAGTATGTACTACACCTTC.